A selection of T cell receptor beta chains follows, all from one sample in a study of blood T cell repertoires in COVID-19. Profiling relied on immunoSEQ multiplex PCR, and the TCRdb table lists in-frame clones only, not all of them. The sample shows about 100,000 clones, just over 85% of them seen only once. Source material: peripheral blood. These receptors were collected from a human donor in a cohort sampled during active COVID-19. The CDR3 runs from the conserved cysteine through the conserved F or W. Fields, in order: CDR3 length, D gene, clone size, V gene, J gene, CDR3 DNA, CDR3 protein. A D gene is named only where the DNA matches it firmly. Clone size is not always given. Where it is, it says once, few, many or a class for expanded clones.

>13|TRBD1|NA|TRBV5-4|TRBJ1-2
TGTGCCAGCAGCTCGGACAGGGCCGGTGGCTACACCTTC
CASSSDRAGGYTF
>17|TRBD2|NA|TRBV5-8|TRBJ2-1
TGTGCCAGCAGCTGGGGACTAGCGGTCAGCTCCTACAATGAGCAGTTCTTC
CASSWGLAVSSYNEQFF
>15|NA|NA|TRBV21-1|TRBJ1-4
TGTGCCAGACTGCATCAGGGTCACTTTTTTGAAAAACTGTTTTTT
CARLHQGHFFEKLFF
>16|TRBD1|NA|TRBV7-8|TRBJ2-7
TGTGCCAGCAGCTTAGCCAGAGGACAGGGAGCCTACGAGCAGTACTTC
CASSLARGQGAYEQYF
>16|NA|NA|TRBV5-1|TRBJ1-1
TGCGCCAGCACCTTAGCCTACGGGACAATGAACACTGAAGCTTTCTTT
CASTLAYGTMNTEAFF
>18|TRBD1|NA|TRBV5-4|TRBJ2-3
TGTGCCAGCAGCTTGGAGGGCAGGGGGAGCGTCAGCACAGATACGCAGTATTTT
CASSLEGRGSVSTDTQYF
>14|NA|NA|TRBV6-1|TRBJ2-2
TGTGCCAGCAGTGACAGTTCGAACACCGGGGAGCTGTTTTTT
CASSDSSNTGELFF
>14|NA|NA|TRBV28|TRBJ1-5
TGTGCCAGCAGTATGGGCCATAGCAATCAGCCCCAGCATTTT
CASSMGHSNQPQHF
>17|TRBD1|few|TRBV6-1|TRBJ1-5
TGTGCCAGCAGTGAGGGGGACAGGGCAAAGCATAGGGAGCCCCAGCATTTT
CASSEGDRAKHREPQHF
>15|TRBD1|NA|TRBV3-1/TRBV3-2|TRBJ1-5
TGTGCCAGCAGCCCATCGGGACAGGGAAATCAGCCCCAGCATTTT
CASSPSGQGNQPQHF
>16|TRBD1|NA|TRBV4-1|TRBJ1-1
TGCGCCAGCAGCCAAGATAGAGACAGGGGAAACACTGAAGCTTTCTTT
CASSQDRDRGNTEAFF
>16|TRBD1|once|TRBV5-6|TRBJ1-6
TGTGCCAGCAGCCCCTTTACGGGACAGGGGTATTCACCCCTCCACTTT
CASSPFTGQGYSPLHF
>16|TRBD2|few|TRBV10-3|TRBJ2-2
TGTGCCATCGGGACTAGAGATTCCCGAGTCACCGGGGAGCTGTTTTTT
CAIGTRDSRVTGELFF
>13|NA|NA|TRBV10-3|TRBJ1-3
TGTGCCATTACAGGGAACTCTGGAAACACCATATATTTT
CAITGNSGNTIYF
>18|TRBD1|NA|TRBV10-3|TRBJ2-2
TGTGCCATCAGTGAGTACTTAAGGGACAGGAACTTCACCGGGGAGCTGTTTTTT
CAISEYLRDRNFTGELFF
>16|TRBD1|NA|TRBV28|TRBJ2-7
TGTGCCAGCAGTTTGTTCGGACAGGGGTTTCGTGACGAGCAGTACTTC
CASSLFGQGFRDEQYF
>13|NA|NA|TRBV5-1|TRBJ2-2
TGCGCCAGCAGACAGGGAGCCACCGGGGAGCTGTTTTTT
CASRQGATGELFF
>14|NA|NA|TRBV11-2|TRBJ2-5
TGTGCCAGCAGCTTAGTCGTTTCGACGGGGACCCAGTACTTC
CASSLVVSTGTQYF
>17|NA|NA|TRBV9|TRBJ2-1
TGTGCCAGCAGCGTAGGTCAGGGAACCCTTCCAAACAATGAGCAGTTCTTC
CASSVGQGTLPNNEQFF
>15|NA|once|TRBV3-1/TRBV3-2|TRBJ2-1
TGTGCCAGCAGCGTGGACACAAGCTCCTACAATGAGCAGTTCTTC
CASSVDTSSYNEQFF
>15|TRBD1|NA|TRBV7-2|TRBJ2-1
TGTGCCAGCAGCTTAAGCCAGGGGGCTCACAATGAGCAGTTCTTC
CASSLSQGAHNEQFF
>16|TRBD2|once|TRBV19|TRBJ2-1
TGTGCCAGTAGGGCGCCTGCGGGGGGCTCCTACAATGAGCAGTTCTTC
CASRAPAGGSYNEQFF
>13|NA|NA|TRBV2|TRBJ2-3
TGTGCCAGCAGTGAAAGGGTGGACAGACAATGGTATTTT
CASSERVDRQWYF
>15|NA|NA|TRBV27|TRBJ2-1
TGTGCCAGCAGTTTAGAACAGCCGGAATACAATGAGCAGTTCTTC
CASSLEQPEYNEQFF
>15|TRBD1|NA|TRBV3-1/TRBV3-2|TRBJ1-4
TGTGCCAGCAGCCAGAGGACAGGGGCTAATGAAAAACTGTTTTTT
CASSQRTGANEKLFF
>13|NA|NA|TRBV19|TRBJ1-3
TGTGCCAGTAGTATACTACCTGGAAACACCATATATTTT
CASSILPGNTIYF
>16|NA|NA|TRBV7-9|TRBJ1-6
TGTGCCAGCAGCTTAGGGGCGGGTATAATGGATTCACCCCTCCACTTT
CASSLGAGIMDSPLHF
>12|TRBD1|NA|TRBV20-1|TRBJ1-2
TGCAGTGCGAGTGACAGGGGTCTTGGCTACACCTTC
CSASDRGLGYTF
>14|TRBD1|NA|TRBV2|TRBJ1-4
TGTGCCAGCAGTGGACAGGGGGCTTGGGAAAAACTGTTTTTT
CASSGQGAWEKLFF
>16|TRBD1|NA|TRBV14|TRBJ1-2
TGTGCCAGCAGCCAAGCCCCGGGACAGGGGGTTCAAGGCTACACCTTC
CASSQAPGQGVQGYTF
>17|TRBD1|NA|TRBV5-1|TRBJ1-1
TGCGCCAGCAGCTTGGGGACAGGGGGGACCATGAACACTGAAGCTTTCTTT
CASSLGTGGTMNTEAFF
>14|NA|NA|TRBV11-2|TRBJ2-7
TGTGCCAGCAGCTCCCAGGTGGGAGCCTACGAGCAGTACTTC
CASSSQVGAYEQYF
>13|NA|NA|TRBV28|TRBJ1-1
TGTGCCAGCAGTCCCCCGGGGAACACTGAAGCTTTCTTT
CASSPPGNTEAFF
>20|TRBD2|NA|TRBV4-2|TRBJ2-3
TGTGCCAGCAGCCATCTGGGACTAGCGGGAGGGCTTCTCAGCACAGATACGCAGTATTTT
CASSHLGLAGGLLSTDTQYF
>12|TRBD1|NA|TRBV7-9|TRBJ2-1
TGTGCCAGCAGCACCCAGGGGGATGAGCAGTTCTTC
CASSTQGDEQFF
>14|TRBD1|NA|TRBV6-4|TRBJ1-2
TGTGCCAGCAGCGCTGAACAGGGGTCCTATGGCTACACCTTC
CASSAEQGSYGYTF
>17|NA|NA|TRBV7-5|TRBJ2-7
TGTGTCAGAAGCTTCTCGCCCTTTTCGACAGGACACTACGAGCAGTACTTC
CVRSFSPFSTGHYEQYF
>15|NA|NA|TRBV19|TRBJ1-2
TGTGCCAGTAGTACCCGGGGGACGGAATGGGGAGGCTACACCTTC
CASSTRGTEWGGYTF
>14|TRBD1|NA|TRBV5-6|TRBJ1-6
TGTGCCAGCAGCGCCGGGACAGTGGATTCACCCCTCCACTTT
CASSAGTVDSPLHF
>13|NA|once|TRBV3-1/TRBV3-2|TRBJ1-4
TGTGCCAGCAGCTCAGGGTGGGGTGAAAAACTGTTTTTT
CASSSGWGEKLFF
>14|NA|NA|TRBV10-3|TRBJ1-2
TGTGCCACCTTTACCGGGGGGGGTTTCTATGGCTACACCTTC
CATFTGGGFYGYTF
>15|NA|NA|TRBV7-2|TRBJ1-1
TGTGCCAGCAGCTTAGGGGCGGGCCGGGGCACTGAAGCTTTCTTT
CASSLGAGRGTEAFF
>15|NA|NA|TRBV27|TRBJ2-7
TGTGCCAGCAGCCACGTAGGGAGTACCTCCTACGAGCAGTACTTC
CASSHVGSTSYEQYF
>13|NA|NA|TRBV27|TRBJ1-2
TGTGCCAGCAGTTTGGGACTCAACTATGGCTACACCTTC
CASSLGLNYGYTF
>12|NA|once|TRBV28|TRBJ1-1
TGTGCCAGCAGTTTGCGGCACGGGGGAGCTTTCTTT
CASSLRHGGAFF
>16|NA|NA|TRBV4-2|TRBJ1-1
TGTGCCAGCAGCCAAGAAGCCCAGGGAAGAGGCACTGAAGCTTTCTTT
CASSQEAQGRGTEAFF